This T cell receptor (beta chain) was captured by sequencing in a study of T cell changes during pregnancy in multiple sclerosis. The CDR3 loop spans 15 amino acids. Germline V CDR1 and CDR2: LNHNV, YYDKDF (reference sequence). The V end was cut by 2 bases, the J end by 5 bases, with 12 bases between. Data came from immunoSEQ multiplex PCR; TCRdb stores just in-frame clones and leaves some out. The sample has roughly 38,000 clones; about 93% are singletons. This sequence originates from a female donor in good health, enrolled as a control in a pregnancy study. V is TRBV15 and J is TRBJ2-2; TRBD1 might be the D (5 bases). This specimen consisted of CD4+ T cells from peripheral blood mononuclear cells, obtained in the second trimester of pregnancy. Here the CDR3 DNA reads TGTGCCACCAGCAGACAAACCAGGGATACCGGGGAGCTGTTTTTT. It encodes CATSRQTRDTGELFF.